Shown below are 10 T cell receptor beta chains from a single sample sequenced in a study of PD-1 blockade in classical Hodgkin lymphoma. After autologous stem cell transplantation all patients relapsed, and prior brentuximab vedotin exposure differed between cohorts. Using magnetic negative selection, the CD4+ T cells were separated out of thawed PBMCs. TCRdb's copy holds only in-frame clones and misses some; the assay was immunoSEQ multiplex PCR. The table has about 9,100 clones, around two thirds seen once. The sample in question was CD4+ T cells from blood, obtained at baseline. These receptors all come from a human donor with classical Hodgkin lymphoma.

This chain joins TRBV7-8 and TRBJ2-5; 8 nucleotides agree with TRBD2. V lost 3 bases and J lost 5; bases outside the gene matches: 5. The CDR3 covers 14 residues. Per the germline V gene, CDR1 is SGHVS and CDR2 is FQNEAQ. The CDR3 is CASSLVGGGETQYF. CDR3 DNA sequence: TGTGCCAGCAGCTTGGTCGGCGGGGGGGAGACCCAGTACTTC. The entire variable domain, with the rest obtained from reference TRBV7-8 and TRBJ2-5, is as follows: GAGVSQSPRYKVAKRGQDVALRCDPISGHVSLFWYQQALGQGPEFLTYFQNEAQLDKSGLPSDRFFAERPEGSVSTLKIQRTQQEDSAVYLCASSLVGGGETQYFGPGTRLLVL.

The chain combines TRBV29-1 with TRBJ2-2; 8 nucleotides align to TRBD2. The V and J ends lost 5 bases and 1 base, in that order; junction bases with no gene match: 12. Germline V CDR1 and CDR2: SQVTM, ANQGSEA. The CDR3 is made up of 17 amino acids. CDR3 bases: TGCAGCGTTCAAAGAAGGATGAGCGGGGGGAACACCGGGGAGCTGTTTTTT. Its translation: CSVQRRMSGGNTGELFF.

The CDR3 loop reads CAINEYYGYTF. CDR3 DNA: TGTGCCATCAACGAATACTATGGCTACACCTTC. The chain combines TRBV10-3 with TRBJ1-2; D is unresolved. Trimming removed 7 bases at V and 3 bases at J, with 6 bases between. Germline lookup yields CDR1 ENHRY and CDR2 SYGVKD. The CDR3 runs 11 residues.

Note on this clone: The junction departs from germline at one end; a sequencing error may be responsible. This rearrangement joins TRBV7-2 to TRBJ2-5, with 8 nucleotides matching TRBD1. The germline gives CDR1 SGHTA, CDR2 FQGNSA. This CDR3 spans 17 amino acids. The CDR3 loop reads CVSSSFPRGRTGETQYF. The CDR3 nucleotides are TGTGTCAGCAGCTCCTTCCCCAGGGGGCGAACGGGAGAGACCCAGTACTTC.

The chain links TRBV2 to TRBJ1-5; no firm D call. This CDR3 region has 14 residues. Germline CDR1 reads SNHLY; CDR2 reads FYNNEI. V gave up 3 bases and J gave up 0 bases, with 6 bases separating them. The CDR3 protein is CASSDSYSNQPQHF. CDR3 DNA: TGTGCCAGCAGTGACAGCTATAGCAATCAGCCCCAGCATTTT. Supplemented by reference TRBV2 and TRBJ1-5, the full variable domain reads EPEVTQTPSHQVTQMGQEVILRCVPISNHLYFYWYRQILGQKVEFLVSFYNNEISEKSEIFDDQFSVERPDGSNFTLKIRSTKLEDSAMYFCASSDSYSNQPQHFGDGTRLSIL.

Here the CDR3 DNA reads TGTGCCAGCAGTGCCGGGACTAGCGGCTACAATGAGCAGTTCTTC. This gives the protein CASSAGTSGYNEQFF. The chain carries TRBV6-1 and TRBJ2-1; 11 nucleotides agree with TRBD2. CDR3 length: 15 residues. The J segment lost 3 bases and the V segment lost 4 bases, leaving 2 bases of the junction unmatched. The V gene's germline CDR1 is MNHNS and CDR2 SASEGT.

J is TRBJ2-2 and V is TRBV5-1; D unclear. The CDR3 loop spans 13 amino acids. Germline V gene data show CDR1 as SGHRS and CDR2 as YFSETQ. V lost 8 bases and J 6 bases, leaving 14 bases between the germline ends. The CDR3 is CASPLYGAGELFF. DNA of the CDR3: TGCGCCAGTCCCCTCTATGGGGCCGGGGAGCTGTTTTTT.

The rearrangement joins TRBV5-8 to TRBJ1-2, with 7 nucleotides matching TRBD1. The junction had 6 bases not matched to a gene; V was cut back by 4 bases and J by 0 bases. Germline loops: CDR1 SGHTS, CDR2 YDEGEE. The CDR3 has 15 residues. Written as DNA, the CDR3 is TGTGCCAGCAGCCCGGGACAGACAACTAACTATGGCTACACCTTC. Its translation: CASSPGQTTNYGYTF.

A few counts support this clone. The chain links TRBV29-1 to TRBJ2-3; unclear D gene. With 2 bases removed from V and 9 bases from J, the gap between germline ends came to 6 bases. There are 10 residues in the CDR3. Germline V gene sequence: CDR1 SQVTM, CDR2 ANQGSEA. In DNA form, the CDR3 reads TGCAGCGTTGAAACGCAGACGCAGTATTTT. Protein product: CSVETQTQYF.

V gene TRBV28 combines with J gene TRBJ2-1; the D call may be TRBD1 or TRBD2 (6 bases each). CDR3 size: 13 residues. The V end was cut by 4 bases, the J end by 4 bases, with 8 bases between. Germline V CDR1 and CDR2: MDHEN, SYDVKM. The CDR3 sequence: CASSSGAYNEQFF. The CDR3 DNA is TGTGCCAGCAGTTCGGGGGCTTACAATGAGCAGTTCTTC.